This record looks at one T cell receptor beta chain sequence and its context. No antigen is known for it. These data come from a study of PD-1 blockade in classical Hodgkin lymphoma. Study-level results: CD4+ TCR diversity, unlike CD8+, climbed significantly by C4D1. The repertoire differences lack a defined cause, possibly disease activity or prior therapy.

The trim removed 5 bases at V and 3 bases at J, leaving 11 bases unmatched. The CDR3 contains 16 residues. Germline V gene lookup returns CDR1 MDHEN and CDR2 SYDVKM. This sample's time point: cycle 4 day 1 (C4D1), after 6 weeks of nivolumab. All patients experienced relapse after autologous stem cell transplantation, and brentuximab vedotin exposure was variable. The table came from immunoSEQ multiplex PCR; TCRdb's copy has only in-frame clones and leaves some out. This table holds about 93,000 clones, about three quarters found once. Sequencing was performed on peripheral blood mononuclear cells (PBMCs), taken before the fourth cycle of nivolumab. This TCR derives from a human donor with classical Hodgkin lymphoma. The J gene is TRBJ2-7, the V gene TRBV28; 9 nucleotides match TRBD2. The CDR3 sequence: CASSLPGVAGVYEQYF. The CDR3 coding sequence is TGTGCCAGCAGTCTTCCCGGGGTAGCGGGAGTCTACGAGCAGTACTTC.